These 27 T cell receptor beta chains were sequenced from one sample in a study of tumor-infiltrating lymphocytes in primary liver carcinoma. The study co-extracted DNA and RNA from 20-30 mg of unsorted bulk tissue. From 500 ng of total RNA, TCR beta-specific cDNA was reverse-transcribed using a constant-region primer. Sequencing libraries for TCR beta derived from three nested multiplex PCR rounds that used slightly modified ARM-PCR. The first two PCR rounds used TRBV1-TRBV30 forward primers with a C-beta reverse primer, roughly 10 cycles each. TCRdb recomputed calls from the multiplex PCR reads with MiXCR, one row per CDR3 protein. The repertoire consists of 80,000 to 100,000 distinct CDR3 sequences, with less than 70% occurring once and the leading ten covering 27%. The sequenced material came from tumor-adjacent normal liver tissue. These receptors all come from a middle-aged man with primary liver carcinoma and hepatitis B virus infection.

Turning to this clonotype: Since no conserved phenylalanine or tryptophan closes the CDR3, a read error is the likely cause. This chain connects TRBV7-8 to TRBJ2-7, with 11 nucleotides matching TRBD2. This CDR3 spans 15 amino acids. Germline V lookup: CDR1 SGHVS, CDR2 FQNEAQ. V trimming: 5 bases; J trimming: 0 bases; junction bases outside the gene matches: 3. The CDR3 protein is CASSLGTSGSYEQYI. CDR3 nucleotides: TGTGCCAGCAGCCTCGGGACTAGCGGCTCCTACGAGCAGTACATC.

Concerning this clonotype itself: A read error may be the cause here, since a much bigger clone is one base away. The chain couples TRBV6-1 to TRBJ2-7; no reliable D call. CDR1 is MNHNS and CDR2 is SASEGT in the germline V gene. The CDR3 runs 13 residues. This chain's CDR3 is CANSEARTYEQYF. CDR3 nucleotides: TGTGCCAACAGTGAAGCTAGAACCTACGAGCAGTACTTC.

Points on this clonotype: The conserved closing phenylalanine or tryptophan is absent in this CDR3, likely reflecting a read error. V and J are TRBV11-2 and TRBJ2-4, with D unresolved. The CDR3 is 14 amino acids. V was trimmed by 4 bases and J by 13 bases, leaving 20 bases between them. Germline V gene data show CDR1 as SGHAT and CDR2 as FQNNGV. Here the CDR3 reads CASSSLSRAAVQYL. In nucleotides, the CDR3 is TGTGCCAGCAGCTCCCTGTCAAGGGCCGCGGTACAGTACCTC.

This clonotype has only one observation. V usage is TRBV6-5 and J usage is TRBJ2-6, with D possibly TRBD1 on 6 matching bases. The CDR3 runs to 18 residues. V lost 5 bases and J lost 2, with 19 bases in between. Germline CDR1 MNHEY, CDR2 SVGAGI. The CDR3 loop reads CASSRRTVMKAGANVLTF. As DNA, the CDR3 is TGTGCCAGCAGTCGTCGGACAGTGATGAAAGCTGGGGCCAACGTCCTGACTTTC.

This clonotype came up a few times. A read error is possible here, since a much larger clone lies one base away. The chain links TRBV12-3 or TRBV12-4 to TRBJ1-1; perhaps TRBD1 as D (6 bases). CDR3 length equals 13 residues. The CDR3 DNA is TGTGCCAACAGTTTGTGGGGGCACAATGAAGCTTTCTTT. Amino acids: CANSLWGHNEAFF.

This clonotype was recorded once. A much bigger clone sits one base away, suggesting this may be a read error. Because it lacks the conserved phenylalanine or tryptophan at the end, this CDR3 is likely a read error. The chain links TRBV30 to TRBJ2-1; D remains ambiguous. CDR1 and CDR2 from the germline V gene are GTSNPN and SVGIG (reference sequence). V gave up 2 bases and J gave up 5 bases, with 7 bases separating them. The CDR3 loop spans 12 amino acids. The CDR3 here is CAWSPRDNEQFL. The CDR3 nucleotides are TGTGCCTGGAGTCCCCGGGACAATGAGCAGTTCTTA.

This clonotype appeared a single time. The chain links TRBV5-1 to TRBJ2-2; 7 bases align to TRBD2. Germline CDR1 reads SGHRS; CDR2 reads YFSETQ. The CDR3 spans 16 residues. The CDR3 protein is CISSFRTSENTGELFF. The CDR3 DNA reads TGCATCAGCAGCTTCCGTACTAGCGAGAACACCGGGGAGCTGTTTTTT.

This clonotype turned up a few times. One junction end does not reproduce the germline sequence, and a read error may be involved. The chain uses TRBV7-8 and TRBJ2-1, with D possibly matching TRBD2 (5 bases). Germline assignment: CDR1 SGHVS and CDR2 FQNEAQ. The CDR3 contains 18 residues. The chain's CDR3 is CVSSPHTGLFDTRNEQFF. In nucleotides, the CDR3 is TGTGTCAGCAGCCCTCATACCGGACTCTTCGACACGAGGAATGAGCAGTTCTTC.

This clonotype occurred many times. CDR3 in amino acids: CASSPQLAPEETQYF. CDR3 in DNA: TGTGCCAGCAGCCCTCAACTAGCTCCTGAAGAGACCCAGTACTTC. This chain uses TRBV11-2 with TRBJ2-5; D might be TRBD2 (6 bases). Germline V gene lookup returns CDR1 SGHAT and CDR2 FQNNGV. The CDR3 totals 15 residues. V was cut by 5 bases and J by 3 bases, with 16 bases left in between.

Regarding this clonotype: The conserved phenylalanine or tryptophan normally closing the CDR3 is absent here, so this likely arose from a read error. No DNA is shown, since the ends of the CDR3 on it are uncertain; the CDR3 is the one TCRdb lists. V and J are TRBV6-1 and TRBJ2-1. CDR1 MNHNS and CDR2 SASEGT come from the germline V gene. Inclusive of both ends, the CDR3 amounts to 12 amino acids. This chain's CDR3 is CASSETYNERFY.

The genes are TRBV7-8 and TRBJ2-3, with 13 bases that match TRBD2. The CDR3 covers 16 residues. Germline CDR1 is SGHVS and CDR2 is FQNEAQ. The V segment lost 4 bases and the J segment 8 bases; nucleotides outside the gene matches: 9. The CDR3 loop reads CASSSETSGRLVTQYF. Here the CDR3 DNA reads TGTGCCAGCAGCTCCGAGACTAGCGGGAGGTTGGTTACGCAGTATTTT.

This clonotype was counted only a few times. The chain has TRBV28 and TRBJ1-2; D might be TRBD1 (6 bases). The CDR3 loop spans 16 amino acids. V gave up 3 bases and J gave up 4 bases, with 18 bases separating them. From germline, CDR1 is MDHEN and CDR2 SYDVKM. The CDR3 loop reads CASSFTTGTGPYGYTF. CDR3 bases: TGTGCCAGCAGTTTCACTACAGGGACGGGACCCTATGGCTACACCTTC.

Worth noting for this clonotype: The junction departs from germline at one end; a sequencing error may be responsible. The chain has TRBV5-1 and TRBJ1-5; no clear D gene. The CDR3 covers 13 residues. The V gene's germline CDR1 is SGHRS and CDR2 YFSETQ. The CDR3 reads CASSLAPDQPPHF. The CDR3 bases are TGCGCCAGCAGCTTGGCCCCGGATCAGCCCCCGCATTTT. Combining the CDR3 with reference TRBV5-1 and TRBJ1-5 gives the whole variable domain KAGVTQTPRYLIKTRGQQVTLSCSPISGHRSVSWYQQTPGQGLQFLFEYFSETQRNKGNFPGRFSGRQFSNSRSEMNVSTLELGDSALYLCASSLAPDQPPHFGDGTRLSIL.

This sequence joins TRBV4-1 and TRBJ2-2; TRBD2 matches 7 bases. Trimming cost V 4 bases and J 0 bases; bases outside gene matches: 14. Germline V gene data show CDR1 as MGHRA and CDR2 as YSYEKL. The CDR3 runs 19 residues. This CDR3 is CASSRMMSWGGANTGELFF. For the CDR3, the DNA is TGCGCCAGCAGCCGCATGATGAGCTGGGGAGGGGCGAACACCGGGGAGCTGTTTTTT.

V usage is TRBV19 and J usage is TRBJ2-3; D unresolved. The CDR3 length is 15 residues. Germline CDR1 LNHDA, CDR2 SQIVND (reference sequence). Trimming pared 5 bases from V and 0 bases from J, leaving 12 bases between. The CDR3 DNA sequence: TGTGCCAGTAGTTGGACGGTTACTAGCACAGATACGCAGTATTTT. This codes for CASSWTVTSTDTQYF. Based on the CDR3 plus reference TRBV19 and TRBJ2-3, the full variable domain is DGGITQSPKYLFRKEGQNVTLSCEQNLNHDAMYWYRQDPGQGLRLIYYSQIVNDFQKGDIAEGYSVSREKKESFPLTVTSAQKNPTAFYLCASSWTVTSTDTQYFGPGTRLTVL.

By its share, this clonotype is medium-sized (0.01 to 0.1%). The genes are TRBV11-2 and TRBJ2-1, with D uncertain. Trimming left V 3 bases short and J 9 bases short, with 6 bases between. This CDR3 region has 11 residues. Germline V gene data show CDR1 as SGHAT and CDR2 as FQNNGV. The CDR3 protein is CASSFLAEQFF. The CDR3 DNA is TGTGCCAGCAGCTTCTTGGCTGAGCAGTTCTTC.

Of note for this clonotype: As the CDR3 is not closed by the conserved phenylalanine or tryptophan, this likely results from a read error. No DNA is shown, since the ends of the CDR3 on it are uncertain; the CDR3 is the one TCRdb lists. V gene TRBV4-2 combines with J gene TRBJ2-6; no DNA check was done on the table's D call, TRBD2. A total of 17 residues make up the CDR3, ends included. Germline V gene sequence: CDR1 LGHNA, CDR2 YNFKEQ. CDR3: CASSQEGGGNGANVQTL.

Many counts were recorded for this clonotype. V and J are TRBV29-1 and TRBJ2-3, with a weak D call TRBD1 (6 bases). The germline CDR1 and CDR2 sequences are SQVTM and ANQGSEA. The CDR3 runs to 14 residues. V gave up 4 bases and J gave up 6 bases, with 17 bases separating them. CDR3 nucleotides: TGCAGCGTTGCAGGGGCGTGGGTTACGGATACGCAGTATTTT. This codes for CSVAGAWVTDTQYF.

A word on this clonotype: Mismatch with germline at one junction end may stem from a read error. The V gene is TRBV18, the J gene TRBJ2-5; a weak D match, TRBD1 (6 bases). From germline, CDR1 is KGHSH and CDR2 LQKENI. CDR3 length: 14 amino acids. CDR3 in amino acids: CASSPGQGQETQYF. The CDR3, as DNA: TGCGCCAGCTCACCGGGGCAGGGGCAAGAGACCCAGTACTTC.

This clonotype was detected a few times. Compared with germline, one end of the junction differs, possibly owing to a read error. The gene calls are TRBV11-2 and TRBJ2-7, with 8 positions matching TRBD1. Per germline, CDR1 SGHAT and CDR2 FQNNGV. The CDR3 has 14 amino acids. The chain's CDR3 is CVSSLRRGPYEQYF. CDR3 sequence (DNA): TGTGTCAGCAGTTTACGCAGGGGGCCCTACGAGCAGTACTTC. Looking up the rest from reference TRBV11-2 and TRBJ2-7 gives the full variable domain: EAGVAQSPRYKIIEKRQSVAFWCNPISGHATLYWYQQILGQGPKLLIQFQNNGVVDDSQLPKDRFSAERLKGVDSTLKIQPAKLEDSAVYLCVSSLRRGPYEQYFGPGTRLTVT.

This clonotype was seen repeatedly, ten times or more. The V and J genes are TRBV4-1 and TRBJ1-2; D is unclear. The germline V and J ends were trimmed by 2 bases and 5 bases, with 9 bases remaining between them. The CDR3 sequence is 13 residues long. The V gene's germline CDR1 is MGHRA and CDR2 YSYEKL. The CDR3 DNA sequence: TGCGCCAGCAGCCAACCGGACCGGTATGGCTACACCTTC. Translation: CASSQPDRYGYTF.

Concerning this clonotype itself: Since a much larger clone is just one base distant, this may be a read error. The chain joins TRBV14 to TRBJ2-1; D might be TRBD1 (6 bases). Germline assignment: CDR1 SGHDN and CDR2 FVKESK. The CDR3 runs to 16 residues. The CDR3 DNA reads as TGTGCCAGGAGCCCACAGGGCCCGCTCTCCTACAATGAGCAGTTCTTC. As protein: CARSPQGPLSYNEQFF.

This clonotype was recorded only once. The conserved closing phenylalanine or tryptophan is absent in this CDR3, likely reflecting a read error. The V gene is TRBV11-3, the J gene TRBJ2-1, with 8 bases lining up with TRBD1. The V segment lost 1 base and the J segment 8 bases; nucleotides outside the gene matches: 10. The CDR3 length is 16 residues. CDR1 and CDR2 (germline): SGHNT, YENEEA. The CDR3 nucleotides read TGTGCCAGCAGCTTAGGCAGGACAGGGTTCTTGCATGAGCAGTTCATC. This translates into CASSLGRTGFLHEQFI.

Worth noting for this clonotype: Mismatch with germline at one junction end may stem from a read error. V is TRBV12-3 or TRBV12-4 and J is TRBJ1-5, with 8 bases that match TRBD1. The CDR3 is 13 residues long. CDR3 amino acids: CASTSGGGQSQHF. The CDR3, as DNA: TGTGCCAGTACGTCAGGGGGCGGTCAGTCCCAGCATTTT.

This clonotype was recorded many times. The rearrangement joins TRBV29-1 to TRBJ2-1; D gene unclear. The V end was cut by 1 base, the J end by 5 bases, with 12 bases between. The CDR3 spans 14 residues. Per the germline V gene, CDR1 is SQVTM and CDR2 is ANQGSEA. The CDR3: CSVEGHDPNNEQFF. The CDR3 DNA reads TGCAGCGTTGAAGGGCACGACCCTAACAATGAGCAGTTCTTC.

V gene TRBV10-3 combines with J gene TRBJ1-1; the D gene is possibly TRBD1 (5 bases). This CDR3 comprises 14 residues. V gave up 4 bases and J gave up 6 bases, with 15 bases separating them. Germline V gives CDR1 ENHRY, CDR2 SYGVKD. The CDR3, as DNA: TGTGCCATCAGTGTTCATGGGGGAATTGCTGAAGCTTTCTTT. Translating it yields CAISVHGGIAEAFF.

Regarding this clonotype: A read error may explain this, as a much larger clone is one base away. The chain links TRBV12-3 or TRBV12-4 to TRBJ1-1, with D possibly TRBD1 on 5 matching bases. Trimming pared 5 bases from V and 5 bases from J, leaving 24 bases between. The CDR3 length is 17 residues. The CDR3 DNA sequence: TGTGCCAGCAGTCCCGACCCCTGGATAGGGGAGAGTACTGAAGCTTTCTTT. Translated, it gives CASSPDPWIGESTEAFF.